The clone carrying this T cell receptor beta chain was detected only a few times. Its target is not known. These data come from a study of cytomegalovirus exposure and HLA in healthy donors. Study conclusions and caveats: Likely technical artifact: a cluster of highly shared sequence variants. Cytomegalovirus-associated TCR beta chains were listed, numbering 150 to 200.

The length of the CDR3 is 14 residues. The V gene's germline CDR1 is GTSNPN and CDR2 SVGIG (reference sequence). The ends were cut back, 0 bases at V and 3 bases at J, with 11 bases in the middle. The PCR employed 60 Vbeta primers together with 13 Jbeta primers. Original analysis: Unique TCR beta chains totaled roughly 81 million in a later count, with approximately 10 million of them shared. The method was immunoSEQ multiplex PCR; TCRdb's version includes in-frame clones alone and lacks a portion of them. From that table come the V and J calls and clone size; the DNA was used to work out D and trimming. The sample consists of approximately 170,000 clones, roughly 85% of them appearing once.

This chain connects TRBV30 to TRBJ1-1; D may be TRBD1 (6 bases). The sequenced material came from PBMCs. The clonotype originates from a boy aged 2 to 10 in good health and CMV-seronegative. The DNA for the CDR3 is TGTGCCTGGAGTGTCGGGGGGGCCCACACTGAAGCTTTCTTT. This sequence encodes CAWSVGGAHTEAFF.